The next 2 T cell receptor beta chains were all read from a single sample in a study of T cell responses to AZD1222 COVID-19 vaccine. Method: immunoSEQ multiplex PCR; TCRdb's copy keeps in-frame clones and lacks some. Among about 130,000 clones listed, approximately 91% were seen once. The specimen was peripheral blood, collected on day 0 of AZD1222 vaccination. The receptors were sampled from an adult in good health.

The genes are TRBV6-5 and TRBJ2-1, with D possibly matching TRBD2 (5 bases). The CDR3 is made up of 12 amino acids. Trimming cost V 6 bases and J 12 bases, with 15 bases left between them. Germline V gene sequence: CDR1 MNHEY, CDR2 SVGAGI. As DNA, the CDR3 is TGTGCCAGCAGGACTACCGGAGGCGGGCAGTTCTTC. This gives the protein CASRTTGGGQFF.

This chain uses TRBV9 with TRBJ1-3; D gene ambiguous. CDR1 is SGDLS and CDR2 is YYNGEE in the germline V gene. This CDR3 is built from 14 residues. V lost 3 bases to trimming and J lost 8 bases, with 15 bases between them. For the CDR3, the DNA is TGTGCCAGCAGCGGGCAAGTTCTTGGGGACACCATATATTTT. It is translated as CASSGQVLGDTIYF.